This entry lists 31 T cell receptor beta chains sequenced from one sample in a study of T cells in Graves' hyperthyroidism and ophthalmopathy. RNA transcripts served as the template for amplifying TCR beta CDR3 regions. Primed by the HTBI set, a first-round RT-PCR was run on the TCR CDR3. TCRdb redid the calling of the multiplex PCR reads with MiXCR, one entry per CDR3 protein. The sample shows 500,000 to 650,000 distinct CDR3 sequences, about 14% of them seen only once. Input material: blood. Every receptor here comes from a woman between 50 and 59 years old with Graves' ophthalmopathy.

With regard to this clonotype: A much larger clonotype is one base distant, so this may be a read error. This chain connects TRBV27 to TRBJ2-7; TRBD2 might be the D (6 bases). Trimming cost V 8 bases and J 4 bases, with 21 bases left between them. In germline, CDR1 is MNHEY, CDR2 SMNVEV (reference sequence). The CDR3 sequence is 15 residues long. The CDR3 coding sequence is TGTGCCAGCGCCCGACTAGTGGTCCTAACTTACGAGCAGTACTTC. This codes for CASARLVVLTYEQYF.

Many counts were recorded for this clonotype. The chain combines TRBV7-9 with TRBJ2-1; TRBD1 might be the D (5 bases). V was cut by 6 bases and J by 0 bases, with 9 bases left in between. The CDR3 has 14 amino acids. Germline lookup yields CDR1 SEHNR and CDR2 FQNEAQ (reference sequence). CDR3 in amino acids: CASRTDSSYNEQFF. The CDR3 region has the DNA TGTGCCAGCAGGACAGATAGCTCCTACAATGAGCAGTTCTTC.

This chain joins TRBV7-2 and TRBJ1-6; D may be TRBD1 (5 bases). Trimming cost V 5 bases and J 4 bases, with 12 bases left between them. Germline-derived CDR1 and CDR2 are SGHTA and FQGNSA. The CDR3 runs 15 residues. The CDR3 DNA sequence: TGTGCCAGCAGCCCTGGGGGAACATATAATTCACCCCTCCACTTT. Protein sequence: CASSPGGTYNSPLHF.

CDR3 sequence: CASSLRDRGHQPQHF. The CDR3 DNA reads as TGTGCCAGCAGCCTCCGGGACAGGGGGCATCAGCCCCAGCATTTT. V gene TRBV12-3 or TRBV12-4 combines with J gene TRBJ1-5; 12 nucleotides line up with TRBD1. V shed 6 bases and J 5 bases; nucleotides not matched to a gene: 5. The CDR3 is 15 amino acids.

There are many counts of this clonotype. The chain has TRBV28 and TRBJ2-2; D uncertain. Germline CDR1 MDHEN, CDR2 SYDVKM. The CDR3 consists of 12 residues. With 7 bases removed from V and 1 base from J, the gap between germline ends came to 4 bases. CDR3 protein: CASNRNTGELFF. DNA for the CDR3: TGTGCCAGCAATAGGAACACCGGGGAGCTGTTTTTT.

On this clonotype: The junction departs from the called germline gene at one end, perhaps through a read error. The rearrangement joins TRBV12-3 or TRBV12-4 to TRBJ1-4, with 8 bases that match TRBD1. CDR3 size: 13 residues. CDR3 residues: CASSSQSTGGPRF. DNA of the CDR3: TGTGCCAGCAGTTCGCAATCTACAGGGGGACCGCGTTTT.

This clonotype came up many times. The chain is built from TRBV28 and TRBJ2-5; D not certain. This CDR3 contains 13 residues. V lost 8 bases and J 2 bases, leaving 12 bases between the germline ends. The germline V gene encodes CDR1 MDHEN and CDR2 SYDVKM. CDR3 residues: CASAFIRQETQYF. CDR3 bases: TGTGCCAGCGCTTTCATAAGACAAGAGACCCAGTACTTC.

This clonotype was counted ten times or more. V and J are TRBV4-1 and TRBJ1-2, with TRBD1 identical over 7 bases. This CDR3 has 14 amino acids. The V gene's germline CDR1 is MGHRA and CDR2 YSYEKL. V lost 0 bases to trimming and J lost 4 bases; unmatched junction nucleotides: 2. The CDR3 loop is CASSQETGTYGYTF. In DNA form, the CDR3 reads TGCGCCAGCAGCCAAGAGACAGGGACCTATGGCTACACCTTC.

This clonotype was seen many times. The chain recombines TRBV7-2 with TRBJ1-5; 8 nucleotides match TRBD1. Germline loops: CDR1 SGHTA, CDR2 FQGNSA. CDR3 length: 18 amino acids. With 1 base clipped from V and 1 base from J, the junction kept 9 bases outside the gene matches. In nucleotides, the CDR3 is TGTGCCAGCAGCTTAGGACAGGGGAGCTTAGGGAGCAATCAGCCCCAGCATTTT. Protein: CASSLGQGSLGSNQPQHF. The full variable domain, with the rest looked up from reference TRBV7-2 and TRBJ1-5, is GAGVSQSPSNKVTEKGKDVELRCDPISGHTALYWYRQSLGQGLEFLIYFQGNSAPDKSGLPSDRFSAERTGGSVSTLTIQRTQQEDSAVYLCASSLGQGSLGSNQPQHFGDGTRLSIL.

J is TRBJ1-2 and V is TRBV5-6; D remains unclear. From germline, CDR1 is SGHDT and CDR2 YYEEEE. Trimming took 2 bases from V and 4 from J, leaving 21 bases between them. The CDR3 consists of 17 residues. The CDR3 DNA follows: TGTGCCAGCAGCTTAAGGTCTGCGGGAGGGAAAGGCTATGGCTACACCTTC. This encodes CASSLRSAGGKGYGYTF.

This clonotype was counted ten times or more. This chain uses TRBV3-1 with TRBJ2-7; D perhaps matches TRBD2 (6 bases). Germline V CDR1 and CDR2: LGHDT, YNNKEL (reference sequence). The V gene lost 0 bases and the J gene lost 3 bases, with 12 bases spanning the gap. The CDR3 totals 15 residues. This chain's CDR3 is CASSQDRGWIYEQYF. In DNA form, the CDR3 reads TGTGCCAGCAGCCAAGATCGGGGGTGGATCTACGAGCAGTACTTC.

The V call is TRBV24-1, the J call TRBJ1-5; TRBD1 might be the D (6 bases). The CDR3 runs 11 residues. CDR1 is KGHDR, CDR2 SFDVKD, per germline. V lost 3 bases and J 14 bases, leaving 10 bases between the germline ends. CDR3 DNA: TGTGCCACCAGTGATGAAGGGGGAAAGCATTTT. Amino acid sequence: CATSDEGGKHF.

V usage is TRBV6-2 or TRBV6-3 and J usage is TRBJ2-3; no clear D. V shed 2 bases and J shed 1 base, with 19 bases lying between them. The length of the CDR3 is 18 residues. CDR1 and CDR2 from the germline V gene are MNHEY and SVGEGT. The CDR3 DNA reads as TGTGCCAGCAGTTACCGGCGGCAGCAGGACCGCCGCACAGATACGCAGTATTTT. Protein product: CASSYRRQQDRRTDTQYF.

This clonotype was seen at least ten times. The genes are TRBV11-1 and TRBJ2-1; D perhaps matches TRBD2 (6 bases). Trimming took off 8 bases at V and 5 bases at J, with 25 bases between the two ends. The CDR3 runs to 17 residues. Germline V gene lookup returns CDR1 SGHAT and CDR2 FQDESV (reference sequence). CDR3 in amino acids: CASLNPTGGKKHNEQFF. CDR3 nucleotides: TGTGCCAGCTTGAACCCTACTGGCGGGAAGAAACACAATGAGCAGTTCTTC.

This clonotype was recorded at least ten times. The chain employs TRBV7-2 and TRBJ2-5, with 7 bases lining up with TRBD1. The CDR3 has 17 amino acids. The germline CDR1 and CDR2 sequences are SGHTA and FQGNSA. Losses at the gene ends were 1 base for V and 2 bases for J; bases not matched to a gene: 10. The CDR3 here is CASSLVGTSGQQETQYF. The CDR3 DNA reads as TGTGCCAGCAGCTTAGTGGGTACCTCGGGACAGCAAGAGACCCAGTACTTC.

V is TRBV28 and J is TRBJ2-2; the D call may be TRBD1 or TRBD2 (5 bases each). This CDR3 contains 14 residues. Germline lookup yields CDR1 MDHEN and CDR2 SYDVKM. V lost 6 bases to trimming and J lost 6 bases, with 14 bases between them. CDR3 loop: CASSPPVGAGELFF. The CDR3 region has the DNA TGTGCCAGCAGCCCCCCGGTGGGGGCCGGGGAGCTGTTTTTT.

The gene calls are TRBV11-1 and TRBJ2-3; the D gene is possibly TRBD1 (6 bases). CDR3 length equals 19 residues. CDR1 and CDR2 (germline): SGHAT, FQDESV (reference sequence). Trimming cost V 3 bases and J 1 base, with 23 bases left between them. The CDR3 sequence is CASSFPQEGVRTRTDTQYF. DNA for the CDR3: TGTGCCAGCAGCTTCCCCCAAGAGGGGGTTCGGACCCGCACAGATACGCAGTATTTT.

The rearrangement uses TRBV29-1 and TRBJ2-1; D may be TRBD1 (6 bases). The CDR3 has 13 residues. Trimming removed 3 bases at V and 2 bases at J, with 8 bases between. Germline CDR1 and CDR2: SQVTM and ANQGSEA. In DNA form, the CDR3 reads TGCAGCGTTGATAGGGACACCTACAATGAGCAGTTCTTC. This encodes CSVDRDTYNEQFF.

V is TRBV28 and J is TRBJ2-5, with a tentative D call TRBD2 (6 bases). The germline V and J ends were trimmed by 5 bases and 2 bases, with 15 bases remaining between them. The CDR3 has 15 amino acids. Germline V lookup: CDR1 MDHEN, CDR2 SYDVKM. In DNA, the CDR3 is TGTGCCAGCAGTCCCCATCTTGCGGGACAAGAGACCCAGTACTTC. Translation: CASSPHLAGQETQYF.

This clonotype was seen many times. This rearrangement joins TRBV7-2 to TRBJ2-1, with 11 bases aligning to TRBD1. V shed 1 base, J shed 12 bases, and the junction held 8 bases outside the gene matches. There are 15 residues in the CDR3. Germline V lookup: CDR1 SGHTA, CDR2 FQGNSA. As DNA, the CDR3 is TGTGCCAGCAGCTTAGGTGGACAGGGGGCTATTGGGCAGTTCTTC. Encoded protein: CASSLGGQGAIGQFF. Full variable domain (outside the CDR3, taken from reference TRBV7-2 and TRBJ2-1): GAGVSQSPSNKVTEKGKDVELRCDPISGHTALYWYRQSLGQGLEFLIYFQGNSAPDKSGLPSDRFSAERTGGSVSTLTIQRTQQEDSAVYLCASSLGGQGAIGQFFGPGTRLTVL.

This clonotype was observed many times. The V call is TRBV9, the J call TRBJ1-2; D uncertain. Germline V gene sequence: CDR1 SGDLS, CDR2 YYNGEE. This CDR3 contains 14 residues. Deletions cut 3 bases from V and 4 bases from J, with 13 bases between. The CDR3: CASSGPTSSYGYTF. CDR3 nucleotides: TGTGCCAGCAGCGGACCGACAAGCAGCTATGGCTACACCTTC.

The table lists this clonotype with many counts. Written as DNA, the CDR3 is TGTGCCACCAGTGGGACAGGGGGATCGAACTACAATGAGCAGTTCTTC. This translates into CATSGTGGSNYNEQFF. V and J are TRBV24-1 and TRBJ2-1; 10 positions agree with TRBD1. The CDR3 runs to 16 residues. From germline, CDR1 is KGHDR and CDR2 SFDVKD. After removal of 5 bases from V and 3 bases from J, the junction contained 6 bases not matched to a gene.

This clonotype appeared many times. The chain is built from TRBV18 and TRBJ2-1; D tentatively reads TRBD1 or TRBD2 (5 bases each). Looked up from germline, CDR1 is KGHSH and CDR2 is LQKENI. The CDR3 is 14 residues long. Trimming stripped 8 bases from V and 1 base from J, with 12 bases between. CDR3 DNA: TGTGCCAGCCCGGGACCCGGGTCCTACAATGAGCAGTTCTTC. This codes for CASPGPGSYNEQFF. Combining the CDR3 with reference TRBV18 and TRBJ2-1 gives the whole variable domain NAGVMQNPRHLVRRRGQEARLRCSPMKGHSHVYWYRQLPEEGLKFMVYLQKENIIDESGMPKERFSAEFPKEGPSILRIQQVVRGDSAAYFCASPGPGSYNEQFFGPGTRLTVL.

A few counts support this clonotype. This rearrangement joins TRBV27 to TRBJ2-1; 7 nucleotides align to TRBD1. Trimming removed 7 bases from V and 1 base from J; junction bases left unmatched: 4. This CDR3 region has 14 residues. Germline V lookup: CDR1 MNHEY, CDR2 SMNVEV (reference sequence). This CDR3 reads CASKRTGSYNEQFF. For the CDR3, the DNA is TGTGCCAGCAAGAGGACAGGATCCTACAATGAGCAGTTCTTC.

This clonotype was detected many times. The chain is built from TRBV20-1 and TRBJ1-2, with D tentatively TRBD1 (6 bases). Germline loops: CDR1 DFQATT, CDR2 SNEGSKA (reference sequence). The CDR3 has 14 amino acids. V was shortened by 3 bases and J by 6 bases, with 17 bases between the two germline ends. CDR3 nucleotides: TGCAGTGCTAGGGGGGGGGGCCAGGATGATGGCTACACCTTC. Translated, it gives CSARGGGQDDGYTF.

The rearrangement joins TRBV20-1 to TRBJ1-4, with D uncertain. The CDR3 is 11 residues long. The V gene lost 7 bases and the J gene lost 4 bases, with 7 bases spanning the gap. Germline CDR1 reads DFQATT; CDR2 reads SNEGSKA (reference sequence). This CDR3 reads CSGQLNEKLFF. Here the CDR3 DNA reads TGCAGTGGCCAACTTAATGAAAAACTGTTTTTT.

This clonotype showed up many times. CDR3 loop: CASSSGRTYYEQYF. The CDR3 DNA reads TGCGCCAGCAGCTCCGGACGGACTTACTACGAGCAGTACTTC. This chain uses TRBV5-1 with TRBJ2-7; D may be TRBD2 (5 bases). This CDR3 region has 14 residues. Looked up from germline, CDR1 is SGHRS and CDR2 is YFSETQ. The V end lost 3 bases, the J end lost 3 bases, and 13 bases lay between the germline ends.

The table lists this clonotype with a few counts. The chain is built from TRBV9 and TRBJ1-5; 8 bases line up with TRBD1. CDR1 is SGDLS and CDR2 is YYNGEE in the germline V gene. J gave up 4 bases and V 0 bases, and 9 bases lay outside the gene matches. The CDR3 runs 17 residues. Here the CDR3 DNA reads TGTGCCAGCAGCGTAGTGAAGGGACAGGTCGATAATCAGCCCCAGCATTTT. Its protein is CASSVVKGQVDNQPQHF.

Concerning this clonotype: This may arise from a read error, as a much more abundant clone is one base away. The DNA of the CDR3 is TGTGCCTGGAGTCCCCGTAGAGACTGGGGGGGCACTGAAGCTTTCTTT. Its protein product is CAWSPRRDWGGTEAFF. The gene calls are TRBV30 and TRBJ1-1, with a weak D call TRBD1 (5 bases). CDR1 and CDR2 from the germline V gene are GTSNPN and SVGIG (reference sequence). With 2 bases removed from V and 4 bases from J, the gap between germline ends came to 20 bases. The CDR3 covers 16 residues.

This clonotype was counted ten times or more. The V gene is TRBV13, the J gene TRBJ1-2, with unresolved D. The ends were cut back, 1 base at V and 0 bases at J, with 6 bases in the middle. This CDR3 region has 14 residues. The germline gives CDR1 PRHDT, CDR2 FYEKMQ (reference sequence). The CDR3 DNA reads TGTGCCAGCAGCTTAGAGAACGCTAACTATGGCTACACCTTC. Its protein is CASSLENANYGYTF. Together with reference TRBV13 and TRBJ1-2, the CDR3 gives the full variable domain: AAGVIQSPRHLIKEKRETATLKCYPIPRHDTVYWYQQGPGQDPQFLISFYEKMQSDKGSIPDRFSAQQFSDYHSELNMSSLELGDSALYFCASSLENANYGYTFGSGTRLTVV.

In this sample, this clonotype turned up many times. This chain connects TRBV5-1 to TRBJ1-5; perhaps TRBD1 as D (6 bases). This CDR3 is 16 amino acids long. The germline CDR1 and CDR2 sequences are SGHRS and YFSETQ. V lost 0 bases and J 0 bases, leaving 10 bases between the germline ends. The CDR3 loop is CASSLVPGDSNQPQHF. The CDR3 DNA reads TGCGCCAGCAGCTTGGTGCCAGGGGATAGCAATCAGCCCCAGCATTTT.